A single sample gave rise to the 21 T cell receptor beta chains below, sequenced in a study of CD8 T cells in Susac syndrome. With random hexamers, roughly 0.45 to 1 ug RNA was reverse transcribed. MiXCR was run by TCRdb on the immunoSEQ multiplex PCR reads, yielding one entry per CDR3 protein. The data show more than 130,000 distinct CDR3 sequences, with approximately 95% seen just once and 0.25% to 0.3% held by the top ten. The sequenced sample was CD8+ T cells from PBMCs. Every receptor here comes from a human donor in good health.

V and J are TRBV3-1 and TRBJ2-5; 9 nucleotides agree with TRBD2. The trim removed 6 bases at V and 2 bases at J, leaving 13 bases unmatched. This CDR3 comprises 17 residues. Germline CDR1 reads LGHDT; CDR2 reads YNNKEL (reference sequence). The CDR3 region has the DNA TGTGCCAGCAGTCCAACATGGCTAGCGGGAAAGCAAGAGACCCAGTACTTC. This sequence encodes CASSPTWLAGKQETQYF.

The V and J genes are TRBV9 and TRBJ2-3; 8 bases fit TRBD2. The CDR3 extends over 14 amino acids. The trim removed 0 bases at V and 5 bases at J, leaving 2 bases unmatched. Germline CDR1 reads SGDLS; CDR2 reads YYNGEE. CDR3 nucleotide sequence: TGTGCCAGCAGCGTAGGGGCGGGAGGAGATACGCAGTATTTT. It encodes CASSVGAGGDTQYF.

Regarding this clonotype: The junction shows a germline mismatch at one end, possibly a read error. This sequence joins TRBV4-1 and TRBJ1-1; 8 bases are shared with TRBD1. The length of the CDR3 is 17 residues. Germline CDR1 MGHRA, CDR2 YSYEKL. CDR3 sequence: CASSQDSGTGWSTEAFF. The CDR3 coding sequence is TGCGCCAGCAGCCAAGACTCCGGGACAGGCTGGAGCACTGAAGCTTTTTTT.

The gene calls are TRBV13 and TRBJ2-7; 7 bases fit TRBD1. The CDR3 is 15 residues long. V was pared by 4 bases and J by 0 bases, with 6 bases of the junction left unmatched. Germline-derived CDR1 and CDR2 are PRHDT and FYEKMQ (reference sequence). In nucleotides, the CDR3 is TGTGCCAGCAGCTCCACGGACAGGTTCTCCTACGAGCAGTACTTC. Translation gives CASSSTDRFSYEQYF.

This sequence joins TRBV4-3 and TRBJ2-5; 7 positions agree with TRBD2. The CDR3 contains 14 residues. The V segment lost 1 base and the J segment 5 bases; nucleotides outside the gene matches: 4. Germline V gene lookup returns CDR1 LGHNA and CDR2 YSLEER. CDR3 sequence (DNA): TGCGCCAGCAGCCAAGGGTCCGGGGGGGAGACCCAGTACTTC. Its protein is CASSQGSGGETQYF.

The chain recombines TRBV27 with TRBJ2-7; the D gene is possibly TRBD1 (5 bases). There are 13 residues in the CDR3. With 0 bases removed from V and 6 bases from J, the gap between germline ends came to 9 bases. CDR1 and CDR2 (germline): MNHEY, SMNVEV (reference sequence). The CDR3 DNA follows: TGTGCCAGCAGTTTATCCAGGGTAGTCGAGCAGTACTTC. Residues: CASSLSRVVEQYF.

This chain joins TRBV6-2 or TRBV6-3 and TRBJ1-2; no clear D gene. V was shortened by 2 bases and J by 6 bases, with 10 bases between the two germline ends. This CDR3 is built from 13 residues. The germline V gene encodes CDR1 MNHEY and CDR2 SVGEGT. CDR3 DNA sequence: TGTGCCAGCAGTTACGAAGGGTACAATGGCTACACCTTC. Translation gives CASSYEGYNGYTF.

This chain connects TRBV20-1 to TRBJ2-3; D ambiguous. This CDR3 is built from 13 residues. In germline, CDR1 is DFQATT, CDR2 SNEGSKA (reference sequence). V was clipped by 0 bases and J by 7 bases, with 11 bases between them. The CDR3 nucleotides are TGCAGTGCTAGAGAGAGCGATTATCATACGCAGTATTTT. This codes for CSARESDYHTQYF.

CDR3 in amino acids: CASSQLAGEGDEQFF. Written as DNA, the CDR3 is TGTGCCAGCAGCCAGCTAGCGGGAGAGGGCGATGAGCAGTTCTTC. The chain carries TRBV28 and TRBJ2-1; the match to TRBD2 covers 10 bases. This CDR3 spans 15 amino acids. V was pared by 6 bases and J by 8 bases, with 10 bases of the junction left unmatched. Germline V lookup: CDR1 MDHEN, CDR2 SYDVKM.

V usage is TRBV6-5 and J usage is TRBJ2-5; D uncertain. The V and J ends lost 2 bases and 1 base respectively, with 14 bases between them. The CDR3 is made up of 16 amino acids. The V gene's germline CDR1 is MNHEY and CDR2 SVGAGI. The CDR3 DNA reads TGTGCCAGCAGTTACACGGCGCCAGTAGCCCAAGAGACCCAGTACTTC. This encodes CASSYTAPVAQETQYF.

This chain joins TRBV27 and TRBJ2-7, with 13 bases aligning to TRBD2. CDR1 is MNHEY, CDR2 SMNVEV, per germline (reference sequence). This CDR3 comprises 15 residues. Losses at the gene ends were 11 bases for V and 5 bases for J; bases not matched to a gene: 12. In DNA form, the CDR3 reads TGTGCCCGTGTGACTAGCGGGAGGAATGGGGACGAGCAGTACTTC. This translates into CARVTSGRNGDEQYF.

The chain recombines TRBV5-4 with TRBJ2-3, with 10 bases aligning to TRBD2. J was trimmed by 3 bases and V by 0 bases; bases with no gene match: 7. Per the germline V gene, CDR1 is SGHNT and CDR2 is YYREEE (reference sequence). This CDR3 is 17 amino acids long. The CDR3 here is CASSLDGLADVTDTQYF. CDR3 in DNA: TGTGCCAGCAGCTTGGATGGACTAGCGGATGTAACAGATACGCAGTATTTT.

The chain combines TRBV4-3 with TRBJ2-2; 7 bases are shared with TRBD2. CDR3 length: 15 residues. CDR1 and CDR2 (germline): LGHNA, YSLEER. Losses at the gene ends were 6 bases for V and 5 bases for J; bases not matched to a gene: 9. This chain's CDR3 is CASSTEAAGTGELFF. The CDR3 nucleotides read TGCGCCAGCAGTACTGAAGCAGCGGGAACCGGGGAGCTGTTTTTT.

The chain recombines TRBV7-2 with TRBJ2-5; D gene uncertain. V lost 1 base, J lost 4 bases, and 13 bases lay in between. CDR3 length: 15 residues. Per germline, CDR1 SGHTA and CDR2 FQGNSA. CDR3 residues: CASSLVRNSIETQYF. As DNA, the CDR3 is TGTGCCAGCAGCTTAGTTCGTAATAGTATAGAGACCCAGTACTTC.

The V gene is TRBV9, the J gene TRBJ2-7; possibly TRBD2 for D (6 bases). The V end was cut by 3 bases, the J end by 0 bases, with 13 bases between. Germline values: CDR1 SGDLS, CDR2 YYNGEE. The CDR3 length is 15 residues. The CDR3 region has the DNA TGTGCCAGCAGCGAGGGGTTGGAGGGCTCCTACGAGCAGTACTTC. Encoded protein: CASSEGLEGSYEQYF.

The V call is TRBV9, the J call TRBJ2-5; D uncertain. The CDR3 spans 15 residues. Germline CDR1 SGDLS, CDR2 YYNGEE. Deletions cut 0 bases from V and 2 bases from J, with 11 bases between. This CDR3 reads CASSVGSHKQETQYF. CDR3 DNA sequence: TGTGCCAGCAGCGTAGGGTCTCACAAGCAAGAGACCCAGTACTTC. The full variable domain, rest sourced from reference TRBV9 and TRBJ2-5, is DSGVTQTPKHLITATGQRVTLRCSPRSGDLSVYWYQQSLDQGLQFLIQYYNGEERAKGNILERFSAQQFPDLHSELNLSSLELGDSALYFCASSVGSHKQETQYFGPGTRLLVL.

In its sample, this clonotype was seen a few times. The CDR3 DNA reads as TGTGCCAGCAGTTTATCCGGGACAGGGGACGGCTACACCTTC. As protein: CASSLSGTGDGYTF. The chain carries TRBV27 and TRBJ1-2, with 10 bases aligning to TRBD1. With V trimmed by 0 bases and J by 8 bases, 3 bases remained unmatched. Germline lookup yields CDR1 MNHEY and CDR2 SMNVEV (reference sequence). This CDR3 is built from 14 residues.

The V call is TRBV27, the J call TRBJ2-1, with D maybe TRBD1 (5 bases). The germline V gene has CDR1 MNHEY and CDR2 SMNVEV (reference sequence). Trimming took off 5 bases at V and 6 bases at J, with 20 bases between the two ends. This CDR3 has 16 residues. The CDR3 loop is CASSMTALGALNEQFF. The CDR3 DNA sequence: TGTGCCAGCAGTATGACAGCCCTTGGGGCCCTCAATGAGCAGTTCTTC.

The chain has TRBV7-3 and TRBJ2-5; TRBD1 is a possible D gene (6 bases). Germline CDR1 and CDR2: SGHTA and FQGTGA. This CDR3 contains 14 residues. V was clipped by 5 bases and J by 2 bases, with 12 bases between them. The CDR3 coding sequence is TGTGCCAGCAGCACCATAGGGGGTCAAGAGACCCAGTACTTC. Amino acid sequence: CASSTIGGQETQYF.

The chain carries TRBV29-1 and TRBJ1-2; no clear D gene. V was pared by 4 bases and J by 6 bases, with 9 bases between. CDR1 and CDR2 (germline): SQVTM, ANQGSEA. CDR3 length: 11 residues. CDR3: CSVVIRDGYTF. DNA of the CDR3: TGCAGCGTTGTCATACGGGATGGCTACACCTTC.

The chain links TRBV5-1 to TRBJ2-5, with 9 nucleotides matching TRBD1. The CDR3 is 13 residues long. Germline CDR1 reads SGHRS; CDR2 reads YFSETQ. Trimming at V came to 6 bases and at J to 7 bases, leaving 7 bases not matched to a gene. This chain's CDR3 is CASTTGGWGTQYF. The CDR3 DNA sequence: TGCGCCAGCACTACAGGGGGCTGGGGGACCCAGTACTTC.